Listed here are 16 T cell receptor beta chains from one sample, sequenced in a study of blood T cell repertoires in COVID-19. Sequencing was performed with immunoSEQ multiplex PCR; in TCRdb, only in-frame clones are kept and a portion is missing. This table holds approximately 190,000 clones, under 90% found once. Sequencing was done on a sample of peripheral blood. These receptors originate from a man aged 55 to 69 with acute or convalescent COVID-19.

This sequence joins TRBV7-7 and TRBJ2-3; 9 nucleotides line up with TRBD1. The CDR3 extends over 16 amino acids. Germline CDR1 SSHAT, CDR2 FNYEAQ (reference sequence). Unmatched junction bases numbered 7, after V lost 4 bases and J lost 2 bases. The CDR3 protein is CASSWDRVDPTDTQYF. The DNA of the CDR3 is TGTGCCAGCAGCTGGGACAGGGTGGACCCCACAGATACGCAGTATTTT.

The CDR3 protein is CASSSTSGTTQYF. The CDR3 bases are TGTGCCAGCAGTTCGACTAGCGGCACGACCCAGTACTTC. The chain recombines TRBV12-3 or TRBV12-4 with TRBJ2-5; 9 bases map to TRBD2. The CDR3 is 13 amino acids. The ends lost 4 bases at V and 7 bases at J; junction bases unmatched: 4.

Only one count was recorded for this clone. The chain links TRBV9 to TRBJ1-1, with D tentatively TRBD1 (5 bases). V lost 1 base to trimming and J lost 3 bases, with 10 bases between them. Germline loops: CDR1 SGDLS, CDR2 YYNGEE. The CDR3 contains 14 residues. This CDR3 is CASSVRGGDTEAFF. Written as DNA, the CDR3 is TGTGCCAGCAGCGTACGCGGGGGGGACACTGAAGCTTTCTTT.

The chain uses TRBV7-2 and TRBJ1-5; D uncertain. Germline V gene lookup returns CDR1 SGHTA and CDR2 FQGNSA. This CDR3 spans 13 amino acids. The ends were cut back, 4 bases at V and 5 bases at J, with 9 bases in the middle. CDR3 protein: CASSSESDQPQHF. The CDR3 nucleotides are TGTGCCAGCAGCTCGGAGTCGGATCAGCCCCAGCATTTT.

The chain employs TRBV7-9 and TRBJ2-2, with 9 bases identical to TRBD1. The CDR3 consists of 16 residues. CDR1 is SEHNR and CDR2 is FQNEAQ in the germline V gene (reference sequence). V lost 5 bases to trimming and J lost 5 bases; unmatched junction nucleotides: 9. DNA of the CDR3: TGTGCCAGCAGCCCCGGACCGGGACAGGGAACCGGGGAGCTGTTTTTT. This sequence encodes CASSPGPGQGTGELFF.

This clone was counted only a few times. The chain has TRBV19 and TRBJ1-3; weak D call: TRBD1 (6 bases). V dropped 8 bases and J dropped 1 base, with 12 bases sitting between them. The length of the CDR3 is 14 residues. Germline CDR1 LNHDA, CDR2 SQIVND (reference sequence). The CDR3 nucleotides are TGTGCCAGTGCACCAGGGGTTTCTGGAAACACCATATATTTT. Amino acid sequence: CASAPGVSGNTIYF.

V usage is TRBV12-5 and J usage is TRBJ2-5, with TRBD2 as a possible D gene (5 bases). Trimming removed 4 bases at V and 0 bases at J, with 6 bases between. The CDR3 contains 13 residues. In germline, CDR1 is LGHNT, CDR2 FRNRAP. The CDR3 sequence: CASGSDYQETQYF. In DNA, the CDR3 is TGTGCTAGTGGTTCGGACTACCAAGAGACCCAGTACTTC.

This CDR3 is CASSPILGQGIGNTIYF. DNA of the CDR3: TGTGCCAGCTCACCGATACTGGGACAGGGGATAGGAAACACCATATATTTT. The genes are TRBV18 and TRBJ1-3, with 10 bases fitting TRBD1. The CDR3 is 17 amino acids. V was clipped by 3 bases and J by 4 bases; unmatched bases: 9. Looked up from germline, CDR1 is KGHSH and CDR2 is LQKENI.

The rearrangement uses TRBV10-3 and TRBJ1-4, with D maybe TRBD1 (5 bases). The V end was cut by 2 bases, the J end by 0 bases, with 7 bases between. The CDR3 sequence is 15 residues long. Germline V CDR1 and CDR2: ENHRY, SYGVKD. DNA for the CDR3: TGTGCCATCAGTGAGAGACAGACAACTAATGAAAAACTGTTTTTT. The encoded protein is CAISERQTTNEKLFF.

The V gene is TRBV7-9, the J gene TRBJ2-2; weak D call: TRBD1 (5 bases). Trimming pared 5 bases from V and 4 bases from J, leaving 20 bases between. The germline V gene has CDR1 SEHNR and CDR2 FQNEAQ (reference sequence). This CDR3 spans 17 amino acids. This chain's CDR3 is CASSTSITRVPTGELFF. For the CDR3, the DNA is TGTGCCAGCAGCACCAGTATTACCAGGGTTCCCACCGGGGAGCTGTTTTTT.

This rearrangement joins TRBV7-2 to TRBJ1-3; D is unclear. The CDR3 covers 14 residues. V was cut by 2 bases and J by 0 bases, with 5 bases left in between. Germline V gene sequence: CDR1 SGHTA, CDR2 FQGNSA. CDR3 in amino acids: CASSLLRSGNTIYF. The DNA for the CDR3 is TGTGCCAGCAGCTTATTGCGCTCTGGAAACACCATATATTTT.

V usage is TRBV25-1 and J usage is TRBJ1-1; D possibly corresponds to TRBD1 (5 bases). The CDR3 has 14 residues. Trimming pared 1 base from V and 3 bases from J, leaving 9 bases between. Germline V CDR1 and CDR2: MGHDK, SYGVNS. The CDR3 loop reads CASSESGGHTEAFF. In DNA form, the CDR3 reads TGTGCCAGCAGTGAATCGGGGGGACACACTGAAGCTTTCTTT.

This chain uses TRBV2 with TRBJ1-1, with 7 bases matching TRBD1. Germline CDR1 and CDR2: SNHLY and FYNNEI. The V segment lost 8 bases and the J segment 2 bases; nucleotides outside the gene matches: 8. The CDR3 has 14 residues. The DNA for the CDR3 is TGTGCCAGCCACCCCGACAGGGTAAACACTGAAGCTTTCTTT. Its translation is CASHPDRVNTEAFF.

The chain joins TRBV5-1 to TRBJ2-5, with no clear D. The germline gives CDR1 SGHRS, CDR2 YFSETQ. The CDR3 runs to 16 residues. V was trimmed by 1 base and J by 3 bases, leaving 16 bases between them. This chain's CDR3 is CASSLPRISSEETQYF. CDR3 nucleotide sequence: TGCGCCAGCAGCTTGCCCCGTATTAGTTCGGAAGAGACCCAGTACTTC.

Only a few counts were recorded for this clone. J is TRBJ1-5 and V is TRBV5-1, with 7 bases that match TRBD1. The CDR3 extends over 15 amino acids. Trimming removed 0 bases from V and 2 bases from J; junction bases left unmatched: 2. CDR1 and CDR2 from the germline V gene are SGHRS and YFSETQ. The CDR3 DNA sequence: TGCGCCAGCAGCTTGGGACAGGGTCGCAATCAGCCCCAGCATTTT. It yields the protein CASSLGQGRNQPQHF.

The chain combines TRBV28 with TRBJ1-2, with 10 positions matching TRBD1. This CDR3 has 13 amino acids. V was pared by 4 bases and J by 6 bases, with 2 bases of the junction left unmatched. Looked up from germline, CDR1 is MDHEN and CDR2 is SYDVKM. The CDR3 reads CASSSGQGNGYTF. The CDR3 DNA reads as TGTGCCAGCAGTTCGGGACAGGGGAATGGCTACACCTTC.